Detailed here is one T cell receptor beta chain. These data are taken from a study of control samples from healthy donors and cancer patients. Repertoires were generated with immunoSEQ multiplex PCR, while TCRdb's copy carries only in-frame clones and drops some. The table records 70,000 to 80,000 clones, roughly 89% of them present only once. The sample taken for sequencing was PBMCs. The sequence was obtained from a woman between 45 and 60 years old with colorectal cancer.

The CDR3 loop is CASSHRLAGGLSDTQYF. The CDR3 DNA follows: TGTGCCAGCAGCCATAGACTAGCGGGGGGGCTATCAGATACGCAGTATTTT. The chain couples TRBV3-1 (or the pseudogene TRBV3-2) to TRBJ2-3; 14 bases align to TRBD2. This CDR3 region has 17 residues. The germline CDR1 and CDR2 sequences are LGHDT and YNNKEL (reference sequence). J gave up 4 bases and V 3 bases, and 6 bases lay outside the gene matches.